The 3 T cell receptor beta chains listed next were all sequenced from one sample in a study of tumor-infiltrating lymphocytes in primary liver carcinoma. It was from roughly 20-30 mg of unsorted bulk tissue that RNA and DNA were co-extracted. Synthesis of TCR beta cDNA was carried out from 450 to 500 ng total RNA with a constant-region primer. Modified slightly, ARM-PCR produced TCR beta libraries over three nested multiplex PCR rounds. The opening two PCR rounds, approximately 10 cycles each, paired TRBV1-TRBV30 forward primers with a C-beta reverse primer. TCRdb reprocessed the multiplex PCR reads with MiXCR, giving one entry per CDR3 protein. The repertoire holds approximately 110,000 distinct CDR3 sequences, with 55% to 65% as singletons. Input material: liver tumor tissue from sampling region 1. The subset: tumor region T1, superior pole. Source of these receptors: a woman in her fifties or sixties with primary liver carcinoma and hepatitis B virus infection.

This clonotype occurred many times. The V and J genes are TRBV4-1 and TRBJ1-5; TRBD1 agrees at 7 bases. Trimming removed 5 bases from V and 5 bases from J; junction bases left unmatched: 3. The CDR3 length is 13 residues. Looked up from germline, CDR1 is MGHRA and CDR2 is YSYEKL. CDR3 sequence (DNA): TGCGCCAGCAGCACGACAGGGTATCAGCCCCAGCATTTT. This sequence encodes CASSTTGYQPQHF.

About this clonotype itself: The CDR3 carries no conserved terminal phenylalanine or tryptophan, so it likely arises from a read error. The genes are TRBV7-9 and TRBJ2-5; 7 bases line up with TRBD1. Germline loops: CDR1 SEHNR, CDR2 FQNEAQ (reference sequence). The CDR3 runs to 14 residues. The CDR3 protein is CASSLNRGRETQYL. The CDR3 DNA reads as TGTGCCAGTAGCTTAAACAGGGGAAGGGAGACCCAGTACTTA.

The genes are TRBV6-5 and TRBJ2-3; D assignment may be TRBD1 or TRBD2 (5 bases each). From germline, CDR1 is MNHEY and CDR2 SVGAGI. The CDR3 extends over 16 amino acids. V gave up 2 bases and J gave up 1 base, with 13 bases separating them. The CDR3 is CASSYGAGTGTDTQYF. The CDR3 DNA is TGTGCCAGCAGTTACGGGGCGGGTACTGGCACAGATACGCAGTATTTT.